These 17 T cell receptor beta chains were sequenced from one sample in a study of breast tumors, draining lymph nodes, adjacent tissues. The lymph nodes were axillary draining lymph nodes from breast cancer patients. TCRdb reanalysed the multiplex PCR reads using MiXCR and keeps one entry per CDR3 protein. The sample records 170,000 or so distinct CDR3 sequences, 33% being singletons. The sequenced sample was axillary lymph node tissue. The receptor set was obtained from a female donor with breast cancer. Some clones in this sample may be carry-over from other donors' samples.

Comments on this clonotype: It may be a read error: a sequence one base away is much more abundant. The V call is TRBV12-3 or TRBV12-4, the J call TRBJ2-3, with TRBD2 matching 8 bases. The CDR3 is 18 residues long. V shed 5 bases, J shed 4 bases, and the junction held 17 bases outside the gene matches. The CDR3 is CASSNKFGAAGGADTQYF. CDR3 sequence (DNA): TGTGCCAGCAGTAACAAATTCGGGGCGGCCGGGGGGGCAGATACGCAGTATTTT.

Many counts were recorded for this clonotype. This rearrangement joins TRBV29-1 to TRBJ2-5; D is perhaps TRBD2 (6 bases). Trimming removed 4 bases from V and 2 bases from J, with 11 bases in between. The germline V gene has CDR1 SQVTM and CDR2 ANQGSEA. The length of the CDR3 is 13 residues. The chain's CDR3 is CSVVGGEQETQYF. The CDR3 DNA reads TGCAGCGTTGTGGGAGGCGAACAAGAGACCCAGTACTTC.

This clonotype was observed many times. The rearrangement uses TRBV29-1 and TRBJ1-2; 7 bases match TRBD1. Trimming cost V 7 bases and J 5 bases; bases outside gene matches: 10. CDR3 size: 13 residues. The V gene's germline CDR1 is SQVTM and CDR2 ANQGSEA. The CDR3 coding sequence is TGCAGCGCCCAGACAGGGCAAGGGTATGGCTACACCTTC. This codes for CSAQTGQGYGYTF.

The V call is TRBV10-3, the J call TRBJ2-7; 12 bases fit TRBD2. J gave up 6 bases and V 3 bases, and 21 bases lay outside the gene matches. CDR3 length: 20 amino acids. Per the germline V gene, CDR1 is ENHRY and CDR2 is SYGVKD. In nucleotides, the CDR3 is TGTGCCATCAGTGATGTGCCAGCAGCCAAAACTAGCGGGGGGACGGGCGAGCAGTACTTC. The encoded protein is CAISDVPAAKTSGGTGEQYF.

This clonotype occurred many times. The chain has TRBV12-3 or TRBV12-4 and TRBJ1-2; 7 bases fit TRBD1. V shed 3 bases, J shed 5 bases, and the junction held 3 bases outside the gene matches. This CDR3 comprises 13 residues. In nucleotides, the CDR3 is TGTGCCAGCAGTTTTCAGGGGGATTATGGCTACACCTTC. Its protein is CASSFQGDYGYTF.

The V call is TRBV20-1, the J call TRBJ2-1; TRBD2 matches 9 bases. The CDR3 totals 14 residues. J was trimmed by 6 bases and V by 6 bases; bases with no gene match: 9. Germline-derived CDR1 and CDR2 are DFQATT and SNEGSKA (reference sequence). The CDR3 protein is CSAPTSGPFNEQFF. The CDR3 coding sequence is TGCAGTGCGCCTACTAGCGGGCCATTCAATGAGCAGTTCTTC.

This clonotype has ten or more counts. This chain uses TRBV7-6 with TRBJ1-2, with TRBD1 matching over 8 bases. CDR3 length: 15 amino acids. Germline values: CDR1 SGHVS, CDR2 FNYEAQ. V was pared by 5 bases and J by 6 bases, with 11 bases of the junction left unmatched. This chain's CDR3 is CASSGGSRGPHGYTF. The CDR3 DNA reads TGTGCCAGCAGCGGGGGGAGCAGGGGGCCCCATGGCTACACCTTC.

This clonotype was detected only a few times. The chain joins TRBV27 to TRBJ2-7, with D tentatively TRBD1 (6 bases). Per germline, CDR1 MNHEY and CDR2 SMNVEV (reference sequence). V was cut by 7 bases and J by 2 bases, with 12 bases left in between. The CDR3 loop spans 13 amino acids. CDR3 residues: CASTDRLTYEQYF. The DNA of the CDR3 is TGTGCCAGCACCGACAGGTTAACCTACGAGCAGTACTTC.

The chain combines TRBV7-9 with TRBJ2-1, with 8 bases that match TRBD1. Per the germline V gene, CDR1 is SEHNR and CDR2 is FQNEAQ (reference sequence). The CDR3 has 15 residues. Trimming removed 9 bases from V and 5 bases from J; junction bases left unmatched: 12. The CDR3, as DNA: TGTGCCAGACTTACAGGGGGTTTGGGTAACAATGAGCAGTTCTTC. Translated, it gives CARLTGGLGNNEQFF.

There are a few counts of this clonotype. The rearrangement joins TRBV15 to TRBJ1-1; D unclear. The germline V gene has CDR1 LNHNV and CDR2 YYDKDF (reference sequence). Trimming removed 0 bases at V and 7 bases at J, with 9 bases between. The CDR3 has 13 amino acids. This chain's CDR3 is CATSRDRPDEAFF. The CDR3 DNA reads TGTGCCACCAGCAGAGATAGGCCCGATGAAGCTTTCTTT.

This clonotype was detected ten times or more. V and J are TRBV19 and TRBJ2-6; 8 bases agree with TRBD2. V shed 0 bases and J 0 bases; nucleotides not matched to a gene: 7. Germline CDR1 and CDR2: LNHDA and SQIVND (reference sequence). This CDR3 region has 19 residues. The DNA of the CDR3 is TGTGCCAGTAGTATAGATCTGGTAGCGGGAACCTCTGGGGCCAACGTCCTGACTTTC. Translated: CASSIDLVAGTSGANVLTF.

This clonotype appeared many times. The rearrangement uses TRBV3-1 and TRBJ2-3; tentatively, D is TRBD1 or TRBD2 (5 bases each). Trimming cost V 0 bases and J 2 bases, with 15 bases left between them. Germline CDR1 and CDR2: LGHDT and YNNKEL (reference sequence). The CDR3 loop spans 17 amino acids. The CDR3 loop reads CASSQDRGPISTDTQYF. CDR3 DNA: TGTGCCAGCAGCCAAGACCGGGGCCCAATCTCCACAGATACGCAGTATTTT.

The chain has TRBV7-8 and TRBJ2-5; possibly TRBD2 for D (6 bases). Germline CDR1 reads SGHVS; CDR2 reads FQNEAQ. CDR3 length equals 15 residues. V was shortened by 5 bases and J by 3 bases, with 16 bases between the two germline ends. CDR3 in amino acids: CASSPGDSGKETQYF. For the CDR3, the DNA is TGTGCCAGCAGCCCCGGGGATAGCGGAAAAGAGACCCAGTACTTC.

This clonotype has ten or more counts. This chain joins TRBV15 and TRBJ2-7; perhaps TRBD1 as D (6 bases). This CDR3 is built from 15 residues. Between the trimmed V and J ends, which lost 3 bases and 9 bases, there was a span of 21 bases. Germline lookup yields CDR1 LNHNV and CDR2 YYDKDF (reference sequence). This CDR3 reads CATSREETGHVGQYF. CDR3 sequence (DNA): TGTGCCACCAGCAGGGAGGAGACAGGACACGTGGGGCAGTACTTC.

Ten or more counts support this clonotype. The chain carries TRBV7-2 and TRBJ1-2; possibly TRBD1 for D (5 bases). The CDR3 totals 15 residues. Trimming pared 5 bases from V and 3 bases from J, leaving 16 bases between. Germline values: CDR1 SGHTA, CDR2 FQGNSA. The CDR3 protein is CASSLEKGRDYGYTF. The CDR3 DNA sequence: TGTGCCAGCAGCCTAGAAAAGGGCAGGGACTATGGCTACACCTTC.

In this sample, this clonotype turned up many times. The V gene is TRBV29-1, the J gene TRBJ2-3, with 7 bases lining up with TRBD2. This CDR3 comprises 13 residues. The trim removed 2 bases at V and 5 bases at J, leaving 4 bases unmatched. Germline CDR1 is SQVTM and CDR2 is ANQGSEA. Here the CDR3 reads CSVERLAGDTQYF. CDR3 sequence (DNA): TGCAGCGTTGAACGTTTAGCGGGAGATACGCAGTATTTT.

This clonotype has just a few counts. The chain has TRBV28 and TRBJ1-2; the match to TRBD1 covers 7 bases. Trimming at V came to 5 bases and at J to 4 bases, leaving 10 bases not matched to a gene. Germline CDR1 and CDR2: MDHEN and SYDVKM. CDR3 length: 15 amino acids. The CDR3 reads CASSTRDSFSYGYTF. CDR3 nucleotides: TGTGCCAGCAGTACCCGGGACAGCTTCTCCTATGGCTACACCTTC.